This TCR beta chain was obtained from a study of OX40 agonist ivuxolimab in advanced cancers. At the level of the whole study: The costimulatory receptor OX40 (CD134) was targeted by ivuxolimab, a fully human IgG2 agonistic monoclonal antibody. Intravenous ivuxolimab was administered to patients every 2 weeks at six dose levels: 0.01, 0.1, 0.3, 1.5, 3 and 10 mg/kg. Of the 52 patients in dose escalation, some 20 had hepatocellular carcinoma, some 15 had melanoma, 9 had renal cell carcinoma and 9 had head and neck cancer. The dose-escalation cohort was almost 85% male with a mean age of about 65 years, ranging from roughly 20 to 80. Prior anti-PD-1, anti-PD-L1 or anti-CTLA-4 therapy was permitted, and 40% of dose-escalation patients had received checkpoint inhibitors. Partial responses occurred in three dose-escalation patients: two with cutaneous melanoma and one with hepatocellular carcinoma. Peripheral TCRbeta sequencing was intended to test whether TCR sequence diversity was altered and clonal T-cell expansion was caused by ivuxolimab. The paper describes the monotherapy dose-escalation part (N of about 57 patients) of the phase I trial of ivuxolimab.

General conclusions and limits of the study: At doses of 0.1 to 3.0 mg/kg, clonal expansion of both CD4+ and CD8+ T cells in blood was seen between baseline and week 6. Partial responders in the 0.1-3.0 mg/kg groups had among the lowest normalized peripheral clonal expansion, especially among CD8+ T cells. Antigen specificity was not determined for the clonally expanded peripheral T cells. After ivuxolimab, more expanded clones were found on average in CD8+ T cells than in CD4+ T cells. Low levels of normalized T-cell clonal expansion were also seen in some patients who did not respond.

Patients with a history of autoimmune disease or receiving systemic immunosuppression were excluded from the trial. Peripheral blood for TCR sequencing was collected from all dose cohorts at baseline, on cycle 4 day 1, and on cycle 7 day 1. The samples were drawn from a first-in-human, open-label, multicenter phase I dose-escalation trial of ivuxolimab. Adults with locally advanced or metastatic melanoma, renal cell carcinoma, hepatocellular carcinoma or head and neck squamous cell carcinoma were enrolled in the trial. Before TCR sequencing, CD4+ T cells and CD8+ T cells were sorted from peripheral blood as separate populations. The germline V end is reduced by 6 bases and the J end by 7 bases; junction bases left unmatched: 14. Based on the germline V gene, the CDR1 and CDR2 sequences are MDHEN and SYDVKM. The CDR3 measures 17 amino acids from cysteine to phenylalanine. Here the CDR3 DNA is all that survives: 51 bases in frame from base 1.

Points on this clone: Its target antigen remains unknown. No quality values exist for individual bases; no much larger clone is one base distant.

Genomic DNA was isolated from the sorted cells so that the TCRbeta CDR3 region could be sequenced. The immunoSEQ Assay was used to sequence the TCRbeta CDR3 regions. TCRdb's version of the immuneACCESS table is confined to in-frame rearrangements and falls short of the full clone set. An unresolved V gene accounts for under half of the shortfall where checked; the remainder is of unknown origin. In this sample the table shows about 38,000 clones, about 74% of which occur a single time. The ten largest clonotypes hold about 12% of the sample. This TCR derives from an adult with an advanced solid tumor such as melanoma, head and neck, liver or kidney cancer. Here the chain combines TRBV28 and TRBJ2-1; TRBD2 aligns with 11 central bases. The sequences come from CD4+ or CD8+ T cells sorted from blood, collected in a trial of the OX40 agonist ivuxolimab. Here the CDR3 is given as CASSGTSGASSGNEQFF. The DNA reads TGTGCCAGCAGCGGGACTAGCGGCGCCTCCTCGGGGAATGAGCAGTTCTTC.